This T cell receptor beta chain was profiled in a study of T-cell memory formation after mild COVID-19. 5'RACE, which relied on constant-segment primers, yielded TCR alpha and TCR beta cDNA libraries carrying sample barcodes and UMIs. TCRdb re-analysed the 5' RACE reads in MiXCR, keeping a single row per CDR3 protein. In the table there are 550,000 to 600,000 distinct CDR3 sequences, roughly a sixth of which are singletons. The germline V gene encodes CDR1 DFQATT and CDR2 SNEGSKA (reference sequence). CDR3 length: 12 amino acids. Trimming removed 6 bases at V and 9 bases at J, with 17 bases between. Material: PBMCs or a T cell subset sorted from them (not recorded which). V gene TRBV20-1 combines with J gene TRBJ1-1; no reliable D call. The clonotype originates from an adult woman who had mild COVID-19 (a few samples of this study predate the infection). Cell type and time point are not known. The CDR3 loop reads CSATPDPTQAFF. CDR3 bases: TGCAGTGCCACCCCCGACCCAACACAAGCTTTCTTT.